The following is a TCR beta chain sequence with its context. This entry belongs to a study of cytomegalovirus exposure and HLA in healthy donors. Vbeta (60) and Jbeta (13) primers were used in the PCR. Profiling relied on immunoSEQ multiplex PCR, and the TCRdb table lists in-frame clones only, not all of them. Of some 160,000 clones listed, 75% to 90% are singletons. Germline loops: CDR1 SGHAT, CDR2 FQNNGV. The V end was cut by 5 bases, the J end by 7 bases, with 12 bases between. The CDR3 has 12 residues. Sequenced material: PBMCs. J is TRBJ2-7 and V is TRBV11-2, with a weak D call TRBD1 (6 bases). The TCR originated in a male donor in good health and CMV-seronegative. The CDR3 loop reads CASSTGFGEQYF. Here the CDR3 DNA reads TGTGCCAGCAGCACAGGGTTTGGGGAGCAGTACTTC. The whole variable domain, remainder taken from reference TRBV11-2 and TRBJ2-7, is EAGVAQSPRYKIIEKRQSVAFWCNPISGHATLYWYQQILGQGPKLLIQFQNNGVVDDSQLPKDRFSAERLKGVDSTLKIQPAKLEDSAVYLCASSTGFGEQYFGPGTRLTVT.